This T cell receptor (beta chain) came from a study of blood T cell repertoires in COVID-19. Across the study: Samples came from the United States, Italy and Spain, spanning acute and convalescent COVID-19.

In the authors' workflow: By means of reference gene primer amplification, nucleated cell counts were estimated. Repertoires were generated with immunoSEQ multiplex PCR, while TCRdb's copy carries only in-frame clones and drops some. For V, J and clone size, that table is used; D and trimming come from the DNA. The data show around 300,000 clones, with roughly 90% seen just once and approximately 2% held by the top ten. Germline V gene lookup returns CDR1 SGHRS and CDR2 YFSETQ. There are 14 residues in the CDR3. With V trimmed by 1 base and J by 7 bases, 2 bases remained unmatched. Participants spanned ages about 18 to 89 years and resided in roughly 22 US areas.

Sequencing was done on a sample of PBMCs or T cells enriched from blood (not recorded which). This TCR came from a woman in her sixties or seventies who had recovered from COVID-19. This rearrangement joins TRBV5-1 to TRBJ1-6; TRBD1 matches at 7 bases. The CDR3 DNA reads TGCGCCAGCAGCTTGACAGGGGTGAATTCACCCCTCCACTTT. Its protein is CASSLTGVNSPLHF.